The rows below give T cell receptor beta chains drawn from one sample of a study of blood T cell repertoires in COVID-19. Measured with immunoSEQ multiplex PCR; TCRdb has only the in-frame clones, and not every one. In the table there are approximately 100,000 clones, around 89% of which are singletons. The sequenced sample consisted of peripheral blood. The source of these receptors is a human donor with acute or convalescent COVID-19. The donor label of this sample is uncertain. Both conserved end residues are part of each CDR3. A D gene is named only where the DNA matches it firmly. Some rows have no size entry. The others give once, few or many, or a class for an expanded clone.

CDR3 protein: CASSGTLSSGRTDTQYF; CDR3 DNA: TGTGCCAGCAGCGGGACTTTATCTAGCGGACGCACAGATACGCAGTATTTT; clone size: NA; CDR3 length: 17; V gene: TRBV7-9; J gene: TRBJ2-3; D gene: TRBD2
CDR3 protein: CASSPSGTNEKLFF; CDR3 DNA: TGTGCCAGCAGCCCTAGCGGAACTAATGAAAAACTGTTTTTT; clone size: NA; CDR3 length: 14; V gene: TRBV3-1/TRBV3-2; J gene: TRBJ1-4; D gene: NA
CDR3 protein: CASSQAGQGNEKLFF; CDR3 DNA: TGTGCCAGCAGTCAAGCGGGACAGGGGAATGAAAAACTGTTTTTT; clone size: NA; CDR3 length: 15; V gene: TRBV27; J gene: TRBJ1-4; D gene: TRBD1
CDR3 protein: CASSSPSGAYEQYF; CDR3 DNA: TGTGCCAGCAGCTCCCCTAGCGGTGCCTACGAGCAGTACTTC; clone size: NA; CDR3 length: 14; V gene: TRBV5-4; J gene: TRBJ2-7; D gene: TRBD2
CDR3 protein: CSASPQEETQYF; CDR3 DNA: TGCAGTGCTAGTCCACAGGAAGAGACCCAGTACTTC; clone size: once; CDR3 length: 12; V gene: TRBV20-1; J gene: TRBJ2-5; D gene: NA
CDR3 protein: CASSLIGGTNEKLFF; CDR3 DNA: TGTGCCAGCAGCTTAATAGGCGGAACTAATGAAAAACTGTTTTTT; clone size: NA; CDR3 length: 15; V gene: TRBV7-9; J gene: TRBJ1-4; D gene: NA
CDR3 protein: CASSRPGSGRAIGELFF; CDR3 DNA: TGTGCCAGCAGCCGCCCGGGGAGCGGGAGGGCCATCGGGGAGCTGTTTTTT; clone size: NA; CDR3 length: 17; V gene: TRBV5-4; J gene: TRBJ2-2; D gene: TRBD2
CDR3 protein: CASSRGQGADTQYF; CDR3 DNA: TGTGCCAGCTCCCGCGGACAGGGGGCAGATACGCAGTATTTT; clone size: NA; CDR3 length: 14; V gene: TRBV18; J gene: TRBJ2-3; D gene: TRBD1
CDR3 protein: CASDRGGTEAFF; CDR3 DNA: TGTGCCAGCGACAGGGGGGGCACTGAAGCTTTCTTT; clone size: NA; CDR3 length: 12; V gene: TRBV12-3/TRBV12-4; J gene: TRBJ1-1; D gene: TRBD1
CDR3 protein: CASSYWTAEGGYTF; CDR3 DNA: TGTGCCAGCAGCTACTGGACTGCCGAGGGAGGCTACACCTTC; clone size: NA; CDR3 length: 14; V gene: TRBV7-8; J gene: TRBJ1-2; D gene: NA
CDR3 protein: CASTGDRDHYEQYF; CDR3 DNA: TGTGCCAGCACGGGGGACAGGGACCACTACGAGCAGTACTTC; clone size: few; CDR3 length: 14; V gene: TRBV2; J gene: TRBJ2-7; D gene: TRBD1
CDR3 protein: CASSPGQGNYGYTF; CDR3 DNA: TGTGCCAGCTCACCTGGACAGGGGAACTATGGCTACACCTTC; clone size: NA; CDR3 length: 14; V gene: TRBV18; J gene: TRBJ1-2; D gene: TRBD1
CDR3 protein: CATRGQGQNTGELFF; CDR3 DNA: TGTGCCACCAGAGGACAGGGTCAGAACACCGGGGAGCTGTTTTTT; clone size: NA; CDR3 length: 15; V gene: TRBV24-1; J gene: TRBJ2-2; D gene: TRBD1
CDR3 protein: CAWSIAGVEAFF; CDR3 DNA: TGTGCCTGGAGTATCGCAGGGGTTGAAGCTTTCTTT; clone size: NA; CDR3 length: 12; V gene: TRBV30; J gene: TRBJ1-1; D gene: NA
CDR3 protein: CASSLSGPSTDTQYF; CDR3 DNA: TGTGCCAGCAGCCTTAGCGGCCCCAGCACAGATACGCAGTATTTT; clone size: NA; CDR3 length: 15; V gene: TRBV7-2; J gene: TRBJ2-3; D gene: NA
CDR3 protein: CASSREGAVGWIETQYF; CDR3 DNA: TGTGCCAGCAGCCGGGAGGGGGCGGTTGGGTGGATAGAGACCCAGTACTTC; clone size: NA; CDR3 length: 17; V gene: TRBV7-2; J gene: TRBJ2-5; D gene: NA
CDR3 protein: CASSRDGTDTDTQYF; CDR3 DNA: TGTGCCAGCAGTCGGGACGGGACAGACACAGATACGCAGTATTTT; clone size: NA; CDR3 length: 15; V gene: TRBV6-5; J gene: TRBJ2-3; D gene: TRBD1
CDR3 protein: CASSLGTGGADTQYF; CDR3 DNA: TGTGCCAGCAGCTTAGGGACAGGGGGCGCAGATACGCAGTATTTT; clone size: NA; CDR3 length: 15; V gene: TRBV7-7; J gene: TRBJ2-3; D gene: TRBD1
CDR3 protein: CASSLNRGLPYNEQFF; CDR3 DNA: TGTGCCAGCAGCCTAAACAGGGGGTTGCCCTACAATGAGCAGTTCTTC; clone size: NA; CDR3 length: 16; V gene: TRBV7-2; J gene: TRBJ2-1; D gene: TRBD1
CDR3 protein: CASSPRNRGEQYF; CDR3 DNA: TGTGCCAGCAGCCCCCGGAACAGGGGCGAGCAGTACTTC; clone size: NA; CDR3 length: 13; V gene: TRBV5-6; J gene: TRBJ2-7; D gene: TRBD1
CDR3 protein: CASSLTSRGHGELFF; CDR3 DNA: TGTGCCAGCAGCTTAACTTCCAGGGGTCACGGGGAGCTGTTTTTT; clone size: NA; CDR3 length: 15; V gene: TRBV7-3; J gene: TRBJ2-2; D gene: NA
CDR3 protein: CASSPIWNTEAFF; CDR3 DNA: TGTGCCAGCAGTCCTATCTGGAACACTGAAGCTTTCTTT; clone size: NA; CDR3 length: 13; V gene: TRBV12-3/TRBV12-4; J gene: TRBJ1-1; D gene: NA
CDR3 protein: CASSYSQNEQYF; CDR3 DNA: TGTGCCAGCAGTTACTCGCAGAACGAGCAGTACTTC; clone size: NA; CDR3 length: 12; V gene: TRBV6-5; J gene: TRBJ2-7; D gene: NA
CDR3 protein: CASSLRGNYNSPLHF; CDR3 DNA: TGTGCCAGCAGCTTAAGGGGGAACTATAATTCACCCCTCCACTTT; clone size: NA; CDR3 length: 15; V gene: TRBV11-2; J gene: TRBJ1-6; D gene: NA
CDR3 protein: CASSLSGPEYEQYF; CDR3 DNA: TGTGCCAGCAGTTTATCGGGGCCAGAATACGAGCAGTACTTC; clone size: NA; CDR3 length: 14; V gene: TRBV27; J gene: TRBJ2-7; D gene: NA
CDR3 protein: CASSLARGGIQDTGELFF; CDR3 DNA: TGCGCCAGCAGCTTGGCGCGGGGGGGCATCCAGGACACCGGGGAGCTGTTTTTT; clone size: NA; CDR3 length: 18; V gene: TRBV5-1; J gene: TRBJ2-2; D gene: TRBD2
CDR3 protein: CASSHTIISAGVLETQYF; CDR3 DNA: TGTGCCAGCAGCCATACCATCATTTCGGCGGGAGTGTTAGAGACCCAGTACTTC; clone size: NA; CDR3 length: 18; V gene: TRBV7-9; J gene: TRBJ2-5; D gene: TRBD2
CDR3 protein: CASSQGRDYGYTF; CDR3 DNA: TGTGCCAGCAGTCAGGGGAGAGACTATGGCTACACCTTC; clone size: NA; CDR3 length: 13; V gene: TRBV28; J gene: TRBJ1-2; D gene: NA
CDR3 protein: CASSSWDYQETQYF; CDR3 DNA: TGTGCCAGCAGCTCCTGGGACTACCAAGAGACCCAGTACTTC; clone size: NA; CDR3 length: 14; V gene: TRBV7-9; J gene: TRBJ2-5; D gene: NA
CDR3 protein: CSVFWTGSGTQYF; CDR3 DNA: TGCAGCGTTTTCTGGACGGGGTCGGGGACCCAGTACTTC; clone size: NA; CDR3 length: 13; V gene: TRBV29-1; J gene: TRBJ2-5; D gene: NA
CDR3 protein: CASSRGQGRSYNSPLHF; CDR3 DNA: TGTGCCAGCAGTCGAGGACAGGGCCGCTCCTATAATTCACCCCTCCACTTT; clone size: NA; CDR3 length: 17; V gene: TRBV28; J gene: TRBJ1-6; D gene: TRBD1
CDR3 protein: CASSWDRGYSGYTF; CDR3 DNA: TGTGCCAGCAGTTGGGACAGGGGGTATTCAGGCTACACCTTC; clone size: NA; CDR3 length: 14; V gene: TRBV2; J gene: TRBJ1-2; D gene: TRBD1
CDR3 protein: CASSRPQSYGYTF; CDR3 DNA: TGTGCCAGCAGCCGCCCACAGAGCTATGGCTACACCTTC; clone size: NA; CDR3 length: 13; V gene: TRBV3-1/TRBV3-2; J gene: TRBJ1-2; D gene: NA
CDR3 protein: CASSLAAQVNSPLHF; CDR3 DNA: TGTGCCAGCAGCTTGGCCGCGCAGGTGAATTCACCCCTCCACTTT; clone size: NA; CDR3 length: 15; V gene: TRBV5-4; J gene: TRBJ1-6; D gene: NA
CDR3 protein: CASINSGLYNEQFF; CDR3 DNA: TGTGCCAGCATTAACAGCGGGCTCTACAATGAGCAGTTCTTC; clone size: NA; CDR3 length: 14; V gene: TRBV27; J gene: TRBJ2-1; D gene: NA
CDR3 protein: CASSEGLTYEQYF; CDR3 DNA: TGCGCCAGCAGCGAGGGACTAACCTACGAGCAGTACTTC; clone size: NA; CDR3 length: 13; V gene: TRBV5-1; J gene: TRBJ2-7; D gene: TRBD2
CDR3 protein: CASSQGRTWGGRDNQPQHF; CDR3 DNA: TGCGCCAGCAGCCAAGGAAGGACGTGGGGAGGACGGGACAATCAGCCCCAGCATTTT; clone size: NA; CDR3 length: 19; V gene: TRBV4-1; J gene: TRBJ1-5; D gene: NA
CDR3 protein: CASLYLSGHSSNQPQHF; CDR3 DNA: TGTGCCAGCCTCTACCTCTCGGGACACTCCAGCAATCAGCCCCAGCATTTT; clone size: NA; CDR3 length: 17; V gene: TRBV6-8; J gene: TRBJ1-5; D gene: NA
CDR3 protein: CASGLVNLGGDRDSPLHF; CDR3 DNA: TGTGCTAGTGGTTTGGTAAACTTAGGCGGGGATCGGGATTCACCCCTCCACTTT; clone size: NA; CDR3 length: 18; V gene: TRBV12-5; J gene: TRBJ1-6; D gene: NA
CDR3 protein: CASSESGHGSRGYTF; CDR3 DNA: TGTGCCAGCAGTGAATCTGGACACGGTTCGAGAGGCTACACCTTC; clone size: NA; CDR3 length: 15; V gene: TRBV2; J gene: TRBJ1-2; D gene: NA
CDR3 protein: CASSPWPMRDTGELFF; CDR3 DNA: TGTGCCAGTAGTCCCTGGCCTATGAGGGACACCGGGGAGCTGTTTTTT; clone size: NA; CDR3 length: 16; V gene: TRBV19; J gene: TRBJ2-2; D gene: NA
CDR3 protein: CASRSGDKIYGYTF; CDR3 DNA: TGTGCCAGCAGGTCAGGGGATAAAATCTATGGCTACACCTTC; clone size: NA; CDR3 length: 14; V gene: TRBV27; J gene: TRBJ1-2; D gene: NA
CDR3 protein: CASSPWGTTGGDGYTF; CDR3 DNA: TGTGCCAGCAGCCCCTGGGGAACGACAGGGGGCGATGGCTACACCTTC; clone size: NA; CDR3 length: 16; V gene: TRBV7-9; J gene: TRBJ1-2; D gene: TRBD1
CDR3 protein: CASSSRLAGRAVNNEQFF; CDR3 DNA: TGTGCCAGCAGCTCTAGACTAGCGGGAAGGGCTGTAAACAATGAGCAGTTCTTC; clone size: NA; CDR3 length: 18; V gene: TRBV7-9; J gene: TRBJ2-1; D gene: TRBD2